Each of the 2 T cell receptor beta chains below was sequenced from the same sample in a study of blood T cell repertoires in COVID-19. Profiling relied on immunoSEQ multiplex PCR, and the TCRdb table lists in-frame clones only, not all of them. The sample includes around 260,000 clones, about 90% of them seen just once. Sequencing was carried out using peripheral blood. The origin of the receptors is a woman in her 70s with COVID-19, enrolled during active disease.

The chain links TRBV19 to TRBJ2-2; TRBD1 matches at 7 bases. Germline CDR1 LNHDA, CDR2 SQIVND (reference sequence). J lost 8 bases, V lost 10 bases, and 16 bases had no gene match. The CDR3 is made up of 15 amino acids. CDR3 sequence reads: CATQTGTVEAGELFF. The DNA of the CDR3 is TGTGCCACTCAAACCGGGACAGTAGAGGCGGGGGAGCTGTTTTTT.

V gene TRBV23-1 combines with J gene TRBJ2-7; D is uncertain. TRBV23-1 is reported as an ORF; its role is uncertain. The V end was cut by 0 bases, the J end by 0 bases, with 9 bases between. This CDR3 spans 15 amino acids. CDR3 region: CASSQSTGASYEQYF. The CDR3 region has the DNA TGCGCCAGCAGTCAATCGACTGGCGCCTCCTACGAGCAGTACTTC.